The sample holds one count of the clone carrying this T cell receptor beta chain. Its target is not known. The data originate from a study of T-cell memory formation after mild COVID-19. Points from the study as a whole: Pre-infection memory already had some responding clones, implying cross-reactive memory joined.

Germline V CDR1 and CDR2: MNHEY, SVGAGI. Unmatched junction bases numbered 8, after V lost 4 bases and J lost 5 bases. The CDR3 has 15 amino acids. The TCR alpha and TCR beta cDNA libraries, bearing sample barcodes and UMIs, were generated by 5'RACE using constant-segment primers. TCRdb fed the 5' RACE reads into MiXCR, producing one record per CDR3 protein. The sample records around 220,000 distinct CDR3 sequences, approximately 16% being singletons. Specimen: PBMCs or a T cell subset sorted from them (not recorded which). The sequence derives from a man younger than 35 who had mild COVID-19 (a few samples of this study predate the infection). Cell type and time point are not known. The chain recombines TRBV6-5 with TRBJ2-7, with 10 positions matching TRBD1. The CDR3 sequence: CASSSPGQGMNEQYF. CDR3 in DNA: TGTGCCAGCAGTTCACCGGGACAGGGGATGAACGAGCAGTACTTC.